This T cell receptor (beta chain) stems from a study of blood T cell repertoires in COVID-19. Looking at the study overall: The United States, Italy and Spain were the sources of the acute and convalescent COVID-19 samples. Sample material is recorded as cDNA or gDNA derived from T cells, B-cell-depleted T cells, or PBMCs.

The germline V gene has CDR1 SEHNR and CDR2 FQNEAQ (reference sequence). V was clipped by 0 bases and J by 7 bases; unmatched bases: 10. The CDR3 consists of 16 residues. The repertoire was sequenced with immunoSEQ multiplex PCR; TCRdb's copy has only in-frame clones and lacks some. The sample lists about 59,000 clones, more than 75% occurring once. Sequencing input: peripheral blood. This receptor was taken from a man aged 60 to 69 with acute or convalescent COVID-19. J is TRBJ2-7 and V is TRBV7-9, with 9 bases that match TRBD1. DNA for the CDR3: TGTGCCAGCAGCTTAGCGCCGGGACAGGGAAAGGGAGAGCAGTACTTC. Protein: CASSLAPGQGKGEQYF.